This T cell receptor (beta chain) was captured in a study of T cell changes during pregnancy in multiple sclerosis. Some clones are missing from TCRdb's copy, which holds only in-frame ones; the method was immunoSEQ multiplex PCR. The table includes roughly 58,000 clones, 85% to 95% detected once. V gave up 3 bases and J gave up 0 bases; unmatched junction bases: 7. The CDR3 extends over 18 amino acids. Germline V gives CDR1 ENHRY, CDR2 SYGVKD. The sequencing here drew on CD8+ T cells from peripheral blood mononuclear cells, taken in the third trimester of pregnancy. This receptor was obtained from a female donor with multiple sclerosis, enrolled in a pregnancy study. V gene TRBV10-3 combines with J gene TRBJ2-6; 8 bases map to TRBD1. In DNA, the CDR3 is TGTGCCATCAGTGACCCCGCAGGGGGCGCCTCTGGGGCCAACGTCCTGACTTTC. Translated, it gives CAISDPAGGASGANVLTF.